This TCR beta chain was found in a study of identical twins. Findings and caveats of the study: The study found weaker excess twin sharing in beta out-of-frame sequences.

This clonotype was observed many times. Antigen unknown. Through template switching, a universal primer site was introduced, and the cDNA contained unique molecular identifiers. TCRdb itself ran the 5' RACE reads through MiXCR, one entry per CDR3 protein. The table records around 200,000 distinct CDR3 sequences, 9.4% of them present only once. The CDR3 is 14 residues long. Germline values: CDR1 MRHNA, CDR2 SNTAGT. J gave up 2 bases and V 2 bases, and 0 bases lay outside the gene matches. This TCR was sampled from a woman younger than 30 in good health. Sequenced input: memory (CD45RO+) T cells sorted from blood. The chain carries TRBV6-4 and TRBJ1-5; 7 bases match TRBD1. The CDR3 DNA reads as TGTGCCAGCAGTGACACAGGGGGCAATCAGCCCCAGCATTTT. Its protein product is CASSDTGGNQPQHF.